Listed below are T cell receptor beta chains from one sample, sequenced in a study of shared clonotypes between healthy human individuals. Produced via immunoSEQ multiplex PCR; TCRdb's table is partial and in-frame only. The sample lists around 2.5 million clones; 80% to 95% were seen once. Input material: naive CD4+ T cells from PBMCs. All receptors come from a man aged 18-30 years in good health. Some clones in this sample may be carry-over from other donors' samples. The CDR3 runs from the conserved cysteine through the conserved F or W. The order of the fields is clone size, D gene, J gene, V gene, CDR3 protein, CDR3 DNA. D genes are given only for firm matches. Size is omitted from some rows. Given values are once, few, many or a class for expanded clones.

. | . | TRBJ1-2 | TRBV4-3 | CASSQVAARGGYTF | TGCGCCAGCAGCCAAGTGGCCGCGCGGGGAGGCTACACCTTC
. | . | TRBJ1-1 | TRBV30 | CAWSSGANTEAFF | TGTGCCTGGTCATCAGGGGCAAACACTGAAGCTTTCTTT
. | . | TRBJ1-3 | TRBV11-3 | CASSPAPGNTIYF | TGTGCCAGCAGCCCGGCGCCTGGAAACACCATATATTTT
. | TRBD1 | TRBJ1-2 | TRBV7-2 | CASSRGTGKGYTF | TGTGCCAGCAGCCGTGGGACAGGGAAAGGCTACACCTTC
. | . | TRBJ2-6 | TRBV4-1 | CASSLTSVGSGANVLTF | TGCGCCAGCAGCCTGACCTCGGTGGGAAGTGGGGCCAACGTCCTGACTTTC
. | . | TRBJ2-6 | TRBV5-1 | CASSTAGANVLTF | TGCGCCAGCAGCACTGCAGGGGCCAACGTCCTGACTTTC
. | TRBD1 | TRBJ1-1 | TRBV28 | CAGQGMNTEAFF | TGTGCCGGACAGGGCATGAACACTGAAGCTTTCTTT
. | . | TRBJ1-5 | TRBV10-2 | CASSEGGQPQHF | TGCGCCAGCAGTGAGGGGGGTCAGCCCCAGCATTTT
. | TRBD2 | TRBJ2-2 | TRBV5-1 | CASSGTSGNPGELFF | TGCGCCAGCAGCGGGACTAGCGGGAATCCCGGGGAGCTGTTTTTT
. | . | TRBJ2-5 | TRBV30 | CAWTQSQETQYF | TGTGCCTGGACACAGAGTCAAGAGACCCAGTACTTC
. | . | TRBJ2-7 | TRBV21-1 | CASSKSRDRAYGQYF | TGTGCCAGCAGCAAGTCCCGGGACAGGGCCTACGGGCAGTACTTC
. | . | TRBJ1-1 | TRBV18 | CASSPTTDISMYTEAFF | TGTGCCAGCTCACCGACGACAGATATAAGTATGTACACTGAAGCTTTCTTT
. | . | TRBJ2-5 | TRBV27 | CASRGETQYF | TGTGCCAGTCGGGGAGAGACCCAGTACTTC
once | TRBD2 | TRBJ2-7 | TRBV4-1 | CASSQGVLAGSSNEQYF | TGCGCCAGCAGCCAAGGGGTTCTAGCGGGATCCTCTAACGAGCAGTACTTC
. | . | TRBJ2-2 | TRBV28 | CASSPGAVSTGELFF | TGTGCCAGCAGCCCCGGGGCGGTAAGCACCGGGGAGCTGTTTTTT
. | . | TRBJ2-3 | TRBV7-2 | CASSSLIGNTQYF | TGTGCCAGCAGCTCCCTCATAGGGAATACGCAGTATTTT
. | . | TRBJ2-7 | TRBV28 | CASSFPMDGTYEQYF | TGTGCCAGCAGTTTCCCAATGGACGGTACCTACGAGCAGTACTTC
. | TRBD2 | TRBJ2-7 | TRBV10-1 | CASSDIAGVGYEQYF | TGCGCCAGCAGTGATATAGCGGGAGTTGGTTACGAGCAGTACTTC
. | . | TRBJ2-1 | TRBV9 | CASSVDPHNEQFF | TGTGCCAGCAGCGTAGACCCACACAATGAGCAGTTCTTC
. | TRBD1 | TRBJ2-3 | TRBV4-2 | CASSQKTGGGYTQYF | TGTGCCAGCAGCCAAAAGACAGGGGGCGGGTATACGCAGTATTTT
. | TRBD2 | TRBJ2-7 | TRBV4-3 | CASSHSLAGSYEQYF | TGCGCCAGCAGCCATTCACTAGCGGGGTCCTACGAGCAGTACTTC
. | TRBD1 | TRBJ2-2 | TRBV28 | CASSKVKTGGLSGELFF | TGTGCCAGCAGTAAAGTAAAGACAGGGGGGTTATCCGGGGAGCTGTTTTTT
. | TRBD1 | TRBJ1-1 | TRBV28 | CASSPPGQVGHRSTEAFF | TGTGCCAGCAGTCCCCCGGGACAGGTTGGGCACCGGAGCACTGAAGCTTTCTTT
. | TRBD1 | TRBJ1-5 | TRBV10-3 | CAISHRTGGNQPQHF | TGTGCCATCAGCCACAGGACAGGGGGAAATCAGCCCCAGCATTTT
. | . | TRBJ2-1 | TRBV27 | CASSLSDPSYNEQFF | TGTGCCAGCAGCCTTAGCGACCCTTCCTACAATGAGCAGTTCTTC
. | TRBD1 | TRBJ1-2 | TRBV18 | CASSPGQGVHGYTF | TGTGCCAGCTCACCGGGACAGGGGGTGCATGGCTACACCTTC
. | TRBD2 | TRBJ2-7 | TRBV2 | CASTEGWPSGTYEQYF | TGTGCCAGCACCGAAGGCTGGCCTAGCGGAACCTACGAGCAGTACTTC
. | . | TRBJ1-1 | TRBV5-4 | CASSFSGANTEAFF | TGTGCCAGCAGCTTTTCGGGGGCGAACACTGAAGCTTTCTTT
. | TRBD2 | TRBJ2-3 | TRBV7-3 | CASSETSGSTDTQYF | TGTGCCAGCAGCGAGACTAGCGGGAGCACAGATACGCAGTATTTT
once | TRBD2 | TRBJ2-7 | TRBV4-1 | CASSQGPSGASYEQYF | TGCGCCAGCAGCCAAGGCCCTAGCGGAGCGAGCTACGAGCAGTACTTC
. | TRBD2 | TRBJ2-1 | TRBV7-8 | CASSPGRTGGPAEQFF | TGTGCCAGCAGCCCGGGCCGTACGGGAGGGCCTGCCGAGCAGTTCTTC
few | . | TRBJ2-7 | TRBV7-9 | CASSLTGYEQYF | TGTGCCAGCAGCTTAACCGGGTACGAGCAGTACTTC
few | . | TRBJ1-1 | TRBV7-3 | CASRDTLLNTEAFF | TGTGCCAGCAGAGACACCTTACTGAACACTGAAGCTTTCTTT
few | TRBD1 | TRBJ1-2 | TRBV6-1 | CASSGGRDRAYGYTF | TGTGCCAGCAGTGGCGGCCGGGACAGAGCGTATGGCTACACCTTC
. | . | TRBJ2-3 | TRBV27 | CASSLGRTDTQYF | TGTGCCAGCAGTTTGGGTCGAACAGATACGCAGTATTTT
. | TRBD2 | TRBJ2-1 | TRBV18 | CASKPTLAGGGHNEQFF | TGTGCCAGCAAACCAACCCTAGCGGGAGGGGGTCACAATGAGCAGTTCTTC
. | . | TRBJ2-4 | TRBV28 | CASSPPRAGRNIQYF | TGTGCCAGCAGCCCCCCCCGGGCAGGGCGGAACATTCAGTACTTC
. | . | TRBJ1-5 | TRBV5-8 | CASSLIRSNQPQHF | TGTGCCAGCAGCTTGATACGCAGCAATCAGCCCCAGCATTTT
. | . | TRBJ2-1 | TRBV5-1 | CASSLSRPSSYNEQFF | TGCGCCAGCAGCTTGAGTAGGCCTAGCTCCTACAATGAGCAGTTCTTC
. | . | TRBJ1-5 | TRBV19 | CASYPAGRMSNQPQHF | TGTGCCAGTTACCCGGCAGGAAGGATGAGCAATCAGCCCCAGCATTTT
. | TRBD2 | TRBJ2-1 | TRBV30 | CAWSVRLAGHSYNEQFF | TGTGCCTGGAGTGTACGCCTAGCGGGGCACTCCTACAATGAGCAGTTCTTC
. | . | TRBJ2-7 | TRBV25-1 | CASSPWEREQYF | TGTGCCAGCAGTCCATGGGAGCGAGAGCAGTACTTC
. | TRBD2 | TRBJ2-1 | TRBV7-3 | CASSPSGRGNEQFF | TGTGCCAGCAGCCCTAGCGGGAGGGGCAATGAGCAGTTCTTC
. | . | TRBJ1-2 | TRBV27 | CASSSRQPPNYGYTF | TGTGCCAGCAGTTCCCGACAGCCCCCTAACTATGGCTACACCTTC
. | TRBD1 | TRBJ1-2 | TRBV25-1 | CASSPRDREYLGYTF | TGTGCCAGCAGTCCCCGGGACAGGGAATATCTTGGCTACACCTTC
few | . | TRBJ1-1 | TRBV5-1 | CASSSDPGTEAFF | TGCGCCAGCAGCTCTGATCCGGGAACTGAAGCTTTCTTT
. | . | TRBJ2-5 | TRBV18 | CASSPGLWGETQYF | TGTGCCAGCTCACCCGGGCTGTGGGGGGAGACCCAGTACTTC
. | . | TRBJ2-7 | TRBV4-3 | CASSDGAGQYF | TGCGCCAGCAGCGACGGGGCAGGCCAGTACTTC
. | . | TRBJ2-2 | TRBV28 | CASSPPRGTGELFF | TGTGCCAGCAGTCCCCCTCGTGGGACCGGGGAGCTGTTTTTT
few | . | TRBJ1-5 | TRBV2 | CASSVTRNQPQHF | TGTGCCAGCAGTGTTACGCGTAACCAGCCCCAGCATTTT
. | TRBD2 | TRBJ2-1 | TRBV10-3 | CAISGLAGASYNEQFF | TGTGCCATCAGTGGACTAGCGGGAGCGTCCTACAATGAGCAGTTCTTC
. | . | TRBJ2-1 | TRBV7-2 | CASSPRESSYNEQFF | TGTGCCAGCAGCCCCCGGGAGAGCTCCTACAATGAGCAGTTCTTC
. | . | TRBJ2-1 | TRBV30 | CAWSVVGVWGGPSSYNEQFF | TGTGCCTGGAGTGTCGTGGGAGTCTGGGGTGGCCCGAGCTCCTACAATGAGCAGTTCTTC
. | TRBD2 | TRBJ2-1 | TRBV6-4 | CASSDGLAGAGEQFF | TGTGCCAGCAGTGATGGCCTAGCGGGAGCGGGTGAGCAGTTCTTC
. | . | TRBJ2-3 | TRBV10-3 | CAISEMGGVGDTQYF | TGTGCCATCAGTGAGATGGGGGGAGTGGGAGATACGCAGTATTTT
. | TRBD2 | TRBJ2-5 | TRBV7-9 | CASSSGRALGETQYF | TGTGCCAGCAGCTCCGGGAGGGCCCTGGGGGAGACCCAGTACTTC